These T cell receptor beta chains were read from a single sample in a study of T cell responses to AZD1222 COVID-19 vaccine. Libraries were prepared by immunoSEQ multiplex PCR; TCRdb keeps only in-frame clonotypes and omits some of them. The sample consists of about 87,000 clones, 90% of them appearing once. This specimen consisted of peripheral blood, obtained on day 0 of AZD1222 vaccination. Every receptor here comes from an adult in good health. Both conserved end residues are part of each CDR3. The order of the fields is V gene, clone size, D gene, J gene, CDR3 protein, CDR3 DNA. The D gene is left open where the match is weak. The listing skips clone size in some rows; elsewhere it reads once, few, many or a size class.

TRBV7-2,-,-,TRBJ2-6,CASSFSVSGANVLTF,TGTGCCAGCAGCTTCAGCGTATCTGGGGCCAACGTCCTGACTTTC
TRBV5-1,-,-,TRBJ1-3,CASKASGNTIYF,TGCGCCAGCAAGGCTTCGGGAAACACCATATATTTT
TRBV30,-,TRBD2,TRBJ2-7,CAWSVGGGRYEQYF,TGTGCCTGGAGTGTCGGCGGGGGGCGCTACGAGCAGTACTTC
TRBV27,-,-,TRBJ2-3,CASSFYGATDTQYF,TGTGCCAGCAGTTTTTACGGAGCCACAGATACGCAGTATTTT
TRBV19,-,-,TRBJ2-1,CASSIVLTAYNEQFF,TGTGCCAGTAGTATAGTTTTGACGGCCTACAATGAGCAGTTCTTC
TRBV3-1/TRBV3-2,-,-,TRBJ2-7,CASSQVETFRHF,TGTGCCAGCAGCCAAGTCGAGACCTTCAGACACTTC
TRBV19,-,-,TRBJ1-2,CASTPPLGRGETSGYTF,TGTGCCAGTACCCCACCCCTCGGGAGGGGTGAGACGAGTGGCTACACCTTC
TRBV3-1/TRBV3-2,-,-,TRBJ1-6,CASSPDTGFRPLHF,TGTGCCAGCAGCCCAGATACAGGGTTTAGACCCCTCCACTTT
TRBV10-3,-,-,TRBJ2-3,CAITKADTQYF,TGTGCCATCACGAAAGCAGATACGCAGTATTTT
TRBV11-2,-,-,TRBJ2-7,CASSLAFGTFEYEQYF,TGTGCCAGCAGCTTAGCGTTTGGGACGTTCGAGTACGAGCAGTACTTC
TRBV5-3,-,TRBD1,TRBJ2-3,CARSFGQGSTDTQYF,TGTGCCAGAAGCTTCGGACAGGGGAGTACAGATACGCAGTATTTT
TRBV7-9,-,-,TRBJ1-2,CASSFSGGSNYGYTF,TGTGCCAGCAGTTTTTCAGGCGGATCTAACTATGGCTACACCTTC
TRBV5-5,once,-,TRBJ1-1,CASSSGTPVSEAFF,TGTGCCAGCAGCTCGGGGACACCGGTTTCTGAAGCTTTCTTT
TRBV7-3,-,-,TRBJ2-3,CASSLRWGAGTDTQYF,TGTGCCAGCAGCTTACGGTGGGGGGCGGGCACAGATACGCAGTATTTT
TRBV4-3,-,TRBD2,TRBJ2-1,CASSQEGWTSGVEQFF,TGCGCCAGCAGCCAAGAAGGGTGGACTAGCGGGGTTGAGCAGTTCTTC
TRBV7-9,-,-,TRBJ1-3,CASSLIFNPSGNTIYF,TGTGCCAGCAGCCTCATCTTCAACCCCTCTGGAAACACCATATATTTT